A single sample gave rise to the 25 T cell receptor beta chains below, sequenced in a study of blood T cells in healthy people across ages. Alongside a J-beta primer mix, a sample-barcoded 5' primer served in a second PCR lasting roughly 6 to 12 cycles. TCRdb re-analysed the 5' RACE reads in MiXCR, keeping a single row per CDR3 protein. The sample lists more than 500,000 distinct CDR3 sequences; approximately 30% were seen once. The sample consisted of blood. The source of these receptors is a woman between 65 and 79 years old in good health.

This clonotype was detected only a few times. The gene calls are TRBV2 and TRBJ1-4, with D possibly matching TRBD1 (5 bases). Germline V lookup: CDR1 SNHLY, CDR2 FYNNEI. The CDR3 runs to 14 residues. V lost 3 bases, J lost 8 bases, and 13 bases lay in between. The CDR3 DNA follows: TGTGCCAGCAGTGAGCGTCAGGGCGGGGAAAAACTGTTTTTT. The encoded protein is CASSERQGGEKLFF.

This clonotype was seen a few times. The chain carries TRBV10-3 and TRBJ2-7, with 13 nucleotides matching TRBD2. J lost 7 bases, V lost 0 bases, and 0 bases had no gene match. CDR3 size: 14 residues. Per germline, CDR1 ENHRY and CDR2 SYGVKD. Here the CDR3 reads CAISESGLAGEQYF. In DNA form, the CDR3 reads TGTGCCATCAGTGAGTCGGGACTAGCGGGGGAGCAGTACTTC.

This clonotype has a handful of counts. This chain joins TRBV7-2 and TRBJ2-5, with 8 bases matching TRBD1. With 1 base clipped from V and 5 bases from J, the junction kept 6 bases outside the gene matches. Germline V gene data show CDR1 as SGHTA and CDR2 as FQGNSA. The CDR3 runs to 15 residues. In DNA, the CDR3 is TGTGCCAGCAGCTTAGTCGCAGGGGGCATCGAGACCCAGTACTTC. It translates to CASSLVAGGIETQYF.

This sequence joins TRBV7-2 and TRBJ2-5; D possibly matches TRBD1 or TRBD2 (5 bases each). The V gene lost 4 bases and the J gene lost 5 bases, with 17 bases spanning the gap. Per germline, CDR1 SGHTA and CDR2 FQGNSA. The CDR3 has 15 amino acids. The DNA for the CDR3 is TGTGCCAGCAGCTGGCAAAGGGACGTCGGTGAGACCCAGTACTTC. It is translated as CASSWQRDVGETQYF.

This clonotype was observed a single time. This chain links TRBV29-1 with TRBJ2-1; the D is unclear. This CDR3 contains 13 residues. Trimming pared 4 bases from V and 6 bases from J, leaving 13 bases between. Germline V lookup: CDR1 SQVTM, CDR2 ANQGSEA. CDR3 amino acids: CSVVRTQPNEQFF. Here the CDR3 DNA reads TGCAGCGTTGTGAGGACCCAGCCCAATGAGCAGTTCTTC.

This clonotype showed up just a few times. The gene calls are TRBV29-1 and TRBJ2-1; D is tentatively TRBD1 or TRBD2 (5 bases each). The J call may be faulty, since TRBJ2-5 better matches the DNA end. The CDR3 runs to 14 residues. The V gene's germline CDR1 is SQVTM and CDR2 ANQGSEA. This CDR3 is CSGWGPKGEETQYF. The CDR3 DNA follows: TGCAGCGGGTGGGGCCCAAAGGGAGAAGAGACCCAGTACTTC.

This clonotype was picked up a small number of times. J is TRBJ1-4 and V is TRBV6-1; tentatively, D is TRBD1 (5 bases). CDR1 and CDR2 from the germline V gene are MNHNS and SASEGT. This CDR3 has 15 amino acids. V gave up 7 bases and J gave up 3 bases, with 15 bases separating them. The CDR3 loop reads CASTVGGGANEKLFF. Here the CDR3 DNA reads TGTGCCAGCACCGTTGGGGGAGGGGCTAATGAAAAACTGTTTTTT.

This clonotype was picked up a small number of times. Compared with germline, one end of the junction differs, possibly owing to a read error. The rearrangement uses TRBV7-2 and TRBJ2-1; D is uncertain. The germline V gene encodes CDR1 SGHTA and CDR2 FQGNSA. The CDR3 extends over 11 amino acids. CDR3 nucleotides: TGTGCCAGCAGCTTGAAGAATGAGCAGCTCTTC. Protein sequence: CASSLKNEQLF. Supplemented by reference TRBV7-2 and TRBJ2-1, the full variable domain reads GAGVSQSPSNKVTEKGKDVELRCDPISGHTALYWYRQSLGQGLEFLIYFQGNSAPDKSGLPSDRFSAERTGGSVSTLTIQRTQQEDSAVYLCASSLKNEQLFGPGTRLTVL.

V is TRBV6-6 and J is TRBJ2-5; D remains ambiguous. Germline V CDR1 and CDR2: MNHNY, SVGAGI (reference sequence). The V end lost 0 bases, the J end lost 5 bases, and 16 bases lay between the germline ends. The CDR3 is 16 residues long. In DNA, the CDR3 is TGTGCCAGCAGTTACTCGACCCCAAGCTCCGGGGAGACCCAGTACTTC. Protein: CASSYSTPSSGETQYF.

The chain recombines TRBV30 with TRBJ2-7, with 8 nucleotides matching TRBD2. The DNA end is more similar to TRBJ2-1, so the J call may be wrong. The CDR3 covers 12 residues. CDR1 and CDR2 (germline): GTSNPN, SVGIG (reference sequence). Written as DNA, the CDR3 is TGTGCCTGGAGTCCGGGGGGGCTTAAGCAGTTCTTC. This encodes CAWSPGGLKQFF.

V gene TRBV7-3 combines with J gene TRBJ2-1; 9 bases fit TRBD2. The trim removed 4 bases at V and 3 bases at J, leaving 4 bases unmatched. The length of the CDR3 is 15 residues. Germline lookup yields CDR1 SGHTA and CDR2 FQGTGA. The CDR3 sequence is CASSSRTSDYNEQFF. The CDR3 DNA reads as TGTGCCAGCAGCTCCCGGACTAGCGACTACAATGAGCAGTTCTTC.

This clonotype has ten or more counts. The V and J genes are TRBV7-2 and TRBJ2-5; D gene ambiguous. CDR1 SGHTA and CDR2 FQGNSA come from the germline V gene. V dropped 2 bases and J dropped 2 bases, with 6 bases sitting between them. CDR3 size: 13 residues. This CDR3 is CASSLRSQETQYF. For the CDR3, the DNA is TGTGCCAGCAGCTTAAGGAGTCAAGAGACCCAGTACTTC. Full variable domain (remainder filled in from reference TRBV7-2 and TRBJ2-5): GAGVSQSPSNKVTEKGKDVELRCDPISGHTALYWYRQSLGQGLEFLIYFQGNSAPDKSGLPSDRFSAERTGGSVSTLTIQRTQQEDSAVYLCASSLRSQETQYFGPGTRLLVL.

Only a few counts were recorded for this clonotype. The chain uses TRBV28 and TRBJ2-7; the D is unclear. V lost 5 bases and J 0 bases, leaving 11 bases between the germline ends. The CDR3 length is 14 residues. Germline V gives CDR1 MDHEN, CDR2 SYDVKM. The CDR3 coding sequence is TGTGCCAGCAGTCCCTACAGTTTCTCCTACGAGCAGTACTTC. Amino acids: CASSPYSFSYEQYF. Complete variable domain (other parts from reference TRBV28 and TRBJ2-7): DVKVTQSSRYLVKRTGEKVFLECVQDMDHENMFWYRQDPGLGLRLIYFSYDVKMKEKGDIPEGYSVSREKKERFSLILESASTNQTSMYLCASSPYSFSYEQYFGPGTRLTVT.

The chain couples TRBV20-1 to TRBJ1-1; 7 positions match TRBD1. The V segment lost 5 bases and the J segment 5 bases; nucleotides outside the gene matches: 11. CDR3 length: 14 residues. CDR1 DFQATT and CDR2 SNEGSKA come from the germline V gene (reference sequence). CDR3 DNA: TGCAGTGCTCGACGGGGACAGAGGAGGACTGAAGCTTTCTTT. Protein: CSARRGQRRTEAFF.

The V call is TRBV9, the J call TRBJ1-2; 9 bases are a match to TRBD1. Germline CDR1 is SGDLS and CDR2 is YYNGEE. The CDR3 contains 16 residues. The trim removed 2 bases at V and 2 bases at J, leaving 7 bases unmatched. The chain's CDR3 is CASSVQPQGANYGYTF. The CDR3 bases are TGTGCCAGCAGCGTCCAGCCACAGGGGGCCAACTATGGCTACACCTTC.

The chain links TRBV18 to TRBJ2-5, with a weak D call TRBD1 (5 bases). V was cut by 5 bases and J by 11 bases, with 21 bases left in between. From germline, CDR1 is KGHSH and CDR2 LQKENI. CDR3 length equals 14 residues. Here the CDR3 DNA reads TGTGCCAGCTCAGCGACAGCCGGTCAGGACAAGCAGTACTTC. It specifies CASSATAGQDKQYF.

This clonotype was found a few times. This sequence joins TRBV9 and TRBJ1-1; 7 bases fit TRBD1. The CDR3 extends over 16 amino acids. V gave up 3 bases and J gave up 3 bases; unmatched junction bases: 11. Germline-derived CDR1 and CDR2 are SGDLS and YYNGEE. Here the CDR3 DNA reads TGTGCCAGCAGCGACCAGTTGGCGGGACAGCACACTGAAGCTTTCTTT. It translates to CASSDQLAGQHTEAFF.

This clonotype appeared a few times. The genes are TRBV7-9 and TRBJ2-5; D remains unclear. The germline V gene encodes CDR1 SEHNR and CDR2 FQNEAQ (reference sequence). V was clipped by 5 bases and J by 3 bases, with 16 bases between them. The CDR3 covers 15 residues. The CDR3 DNA reads as TGTGCCAGCAGCCCCCGAATAGTCGAGGAAGAGACCCAGTACTTC. It translates to CASSPRIVEEETQYF. Filled out from reference TRBV7-9 and TRBJ2-5, the complete variable domain reads DTGVSQNPRHKITKRGQNVTFRCDPISEHNRLYWYRQTLGQGPEFLTYFQNEAQLEKSRLLSDRFSAERPKGSFSTLEIQRTEQGDSAMYLCASSPRIVEEETQYFGPGTRLLVL.

J is TRBJ2-5 and V is TRBV6-4, with 9 bases lining up with TRBD2. Germline assignment: CDR1 MRHNA and CDR2 SNTAGT. The V gene end was trimmed by 0 bases and the J gene end by 3 bases; junction bases not matched to a gene: 8. This CDR3 is 17 amino acids long. The CDR3 bases are TGTGCCAGCAGTGACTCGATGCCCGGCGGGGGGGAAGAGACCCAGTACTTC. This translates into CASSDSMPGGGEETQYF.

This clonotype has just a few counts. The chain's CDR3 is CASSQGRINEKLFF. The CDR3, as DNA: TGTGCCAGCAGCCAGGGACGGATTAATGAAAAACTGTTTTTT. The V gene is TRBV7-9, the J gene TRBJ1-4, with D perhaps TRBD1 (5 bases). V was pared by 5 bases and J by 4 bases, with 11 bases between. The CDR3 is 14 amino acids. CDR1 and CDR2 (germline): SEHNR, FQNEAQ (reference sequence).

The table lists this clonotype with a few counts. The chain uses TRBV7-2 and TRBJ2-5; 7 bases match TRBD2. The V gene end was trimmed by 3 bases and the J gene end by 2 bases; junction bases not matched to a gene: 9. The CDR3 contains 16 residues. Per germline, CDR1 SGHTA and CDR2 FQGNSA. CDR3 region: CASSFIGGGPQETQYF. The CDR3 nucleotides are TGTGCCAGCAGCTTCATTGGCGGGGGACCACAAGAGACCCAGTACTTC.

The rearrangement joins TRBV7-2 to TRBJ2-1; D ambiguous. Between the trimmed V and J ends, which lost 2 bases and 0 bases, there was a span of 5 bases. CDR3 length: 14 amino acids. CDR1 and CDR2 from the germline V gene are SGHTA and FQGNSA. The CDR3 region is CASSLHSSYNEQFF. The CDR3 nucleotides read TGTGCCAGCAGCTTACATAGCTCCTACAATGAGCAGTTCTTC.

In its sample, this clonotype was seen a few times. The V call is TRBV10-3, the J call TRBJ1-4, with no clear D. Germline V gene sequence: CDR1 ENHRY, CDR2 SYGVKD. V lost 2 bases and J lost 4, with 11 bases in between. The CDR3 runs to 15 residues. The CDR3 DNA is TGTGCCATCAGTGAGGGGTCCGGGAATAATGAAAAACTGTTTTTT. This codes for CAISEGSGNNEKLFF.

The chain recombines TRBV6-5 with TRBJ1-1; no clear D. The V gene lost 0 bases and the J gene lost 11 bases, with 13 bases spanning the gap. The CDR3 is made up of 13 amino acids. Germline assignment: CDR1 MNHEY and CDR2 SVGAGI. This CDR3 is CASSYSVRLSAFF. In DNA form, the CDR3 reads TGTGCCAGCAGTTACTCGGTCAGACTAAGTGCTTTCTTT.

The chain carries TRBV29-1 and TRBJ2-7; tentative D call: TRBD2 (6 bases). The germline V gene encodes CDR1 SQVTM and CDR2 ANQGSEA. V shed 2 bases and J shed 2 bases, with 10 bases lying between them. The CDR3 is 13 amino acids. The CDR3 nucleotides read TGCAGCGTTGAATCGGGGGATCCCTACGAGCAGTACTTC. Translating it yields CSVESGDPYEQYF.